These T cell receptor beta chains were read from a single sample in a study of blood T cell repertoires in COVID-19. The protocol was immunoSEQ multiplex PCR, while the TCRdb copy is restricted to in-frame clones and leaves out a portion. Of around 300,000 clones detected, approximately 89% appear once; the ten largest clones hold less than 2%. Sequencing was done on a sample of PBMCs or T cells enriched from blood (not recorded which). The receptors shown here come from a woman aged 60 to 75 who had recovered from COVID-19. Both conserved end residues are part of each CDR3. D genes are given only for firm matches. Not every row has a clone size; where given, it reads once, few, many or a size class.

>TRBV7-9|-|TRBJ1-1|-
CASSRGGIMNTEAFF
TGTGCCAGCAGCCGGGGAGGGATTATGAACACTGAAGCTTTCTTT
>TRBV24-1|-|TRBJ1-2|-
CATSDPQGYGYTF
TGTGCCACCAGTGATCCCCAGGGGTATGGCTACACCTTC
>TRBV28|TRBD1|TRBJ1-5|-
CASSTGTDNQPQHF
TGTGCCAGCAGTACTGGGACAGACAATCAGCCCCAGCATTTT
>TRBV29-1|TRBD2|TRBJ2-7|few
CSVPGLAGGYEQYF
TGCAGCGTCCCGGGACTAGCGGGAGGCTACGAGCAGTACTTC
>TRBV2|-|TRBJ1-1|-
CASSENGNEAFF
TGTGCCAGCAGTGAAAACGGGAATGAAGCTTTCTTT
>TRBV10-3|-|TRBJ2-6|-
CAISESTGSGANVLTF
TGTGCCATCAGTGAGTCCACAGGGTCAGGGGCCAACGTCCTGACTTTC
>TRBV28|TRBD1|TRBJ1-5|once
CASSSGPGQINQPQHF
TGTGCCAGCTCATCCGGTCCGGGACAGATCAATCAGCCCCAGCATTTT
>TRBV19|-|TRBJ1-2|-
CASSKGRVDYGYTF
TGTGCCAGTAGTAAGGGCAGGGTTGACTATGGCTACACCTTC
>TRBV5-8|-|TRBJ2-5|-
CASTAEQSRKTQYF
TGTGCCAGCACCGCCGAGCAGTCCAGGAAGACCCAGTACTTC
>TRBV20-1|TRBD2|TRBJ2-7|-
CSASFGLAGGYEQYF
TGCAGTGCTAGTTTCGGACTAGCGGGAGGATACGAGCAGTACTTC
>TRBV11-1|TRBD2|TRBJ2-3|-
CASRHRTSGSGDTQYF
TGTGCCAGCAGGCATAGGACTAGCGGCTCAGGAGATACGCAGTATTTT
>TRBV4-1|-|TRBJ1-5|-
CASSQVGDSRYQPQHF
TGCGCCAGCAGCCAAGTTGGCGACAGCCGATATCAGCCCCAGCATTTT
>TRBV7-2|TRBD1|TRBJ1-4|-
CASRPQRTGTNEKLFF
TGTGCCAGCAGACCTCAGAGGACAGGGACTAATGAAAAACTGTTTTTT
>TRBV27|-|TRBJ2-1|once
CASSLWRGYSYEQFF
TGTGCCAGCAGTTTATGGAGGGGCTATAGCTATGAGCAGTTCTTC
>TRBV7-6|TRBD1|TRBJ1-5|-
CASSLGGTGGQPQHF
TGTGCCAGCAGCTTAGGGGGGACAGGAGGTCAGCCCCAGCATTTT
>TRBV10-1|TRBD1|TRBJ1-1|-
CASSPTGWTEAFF
TGCGCCAGCAGTCCGACAGGGTGGACTGAAGCTTTCTTT
>TRBV11-2|TRBD1|TRBJ2-7|-
CASSRDVWDRGTEQYF
TGTGCCAGCAGCCGAGACGTGTGGGACAGGGGGACCGAGCAGTACTTC
>TRBV2|TRBD1|TRBJ2-1|-
CASTTGEVVDEQFF
TGTGCCAGCACGACAGGGGAGGTCGTCGATGAGCAGTTCTTC
>TRBV10-3|-|TRBJ1-1|once
CAISGAREGSNTEAFF
TGTGCCATCAGTGGGGCCAGGGAGGGATCGAACACTGAAGCTTTCTTT
>TRBV9|TRBD1|TRBJ1-6|-
CASSEGQGRSYNSPLHF
TGTGCCAGCAGCGAAGGACAGGGAAGGTCCTATAATTCACCCCTCCACTTT
>TRBV29-1|-|TRBJ2-2|-
CSVGSSGNTGELFF
TGCAGCGTTGGGAGTAGCGGGAACACCGGGGAGCTGTTTTTT
>TRBV18|-|TRBJ2-5|-
CASSHRLVQETQYF
TGTGCCAGCTCGCACAGACTAGTCCAAGAGACCCAGTACTTC
>TRBV30|TRBD2|TRBJ2-4|-
CAWGPGGAANIQYF
TGTGCCTGGGGCCCGGGAGGAGCGGCTAACATTCAGTACTTC
>TRBV2|TRBD1|TRBJ1-4|-
CASSEGLQGGEKLFF
TGTGCCAGCAGTGAGGGTCTCCAGGGGGGTGAAAAACTGTTTTTT
>TRBV28|TRBD1|TRBJ1-5|-
CASSSITGVNQPQHF
TGTGCCAGCAGTTCGATCACAGGGGTCAATCAGCCCCAGCATTTT
>TRBV19|-|TRBJ1-4|-
CASTRTPTSTNEKLFF
TGTGCCAGTACCCGGACTCCAACGTCAACTAATGAAAAACTGTTTTTT
>TRBV5-1|-|TRBJ2-3|-
CASSVAGTDTQYF
TGCGCCAGCAGCGTTGCAGGGACAGATACGCAGTATTTT
>TRBV18|TRBD1|TRBJ1-5|-
CASSPQQGDNQPQHF
TGTGCCAGCTCACCACAACAGGGGGATAATCAGCCCCAGCATTTT
>TRBV5-1|-|TRBJ2-7|-
CASSLVPAYEQYF
TGCGCCAGCAGCTTGGTGCCAGCCTACGAGCAGTACTTC
>TRBV28|-|TRBJ1-5|-
CASARWNQPQHF
TGTGCCAGTGCTAGATGGAATCAGCCCCAGCATTTT
>TRBV28|TRBD2|TRBJ2-7|-
CASSRTSLRAYEQYF
TGTGCCAGCAGTCGGACTAGCTTAAGGGCCTACGAGCAGTACTTC
>TRBV2|TRBD1|TRBJ1-6|-
CASRSRDSRFSPLHF
TGTGCCAGCAGATCCCGGGACAGTCGATTTTCACCCCTCCACTTT
>TRBV28|-|TRBJ1-2|-
CASRRTGGAYGYTF
TGTGCCAGCAGGAGGACTGGGGGCGCTTATGGCTACACCTTC
>TRBV4-1|-|TRBJ2-1|-
CASSPLSPIYEQFF
TGCGCCAGCAGCCCCCTGAGCCCGATATATGAGCAGTTCTTC
>TRBV18|-|TRBJ1-2|-
CASSPDLGDGYTF
TGTGCCAGCTCACCAGACTTAGGCGATGGCTACACCTTC
>TRBV19|-|TRBJ2-1|-
CASSIWQYNEQFF
TGTGCCAGTAGTATTTGGCAGTACAATGAGCAGTTCTTC
>TRBV5-4|-|TRBJ2-2|-
CASRGGIYTGELFF
TGTGCCAGCAGGGGCGGGATTTACACCGGGGAGCTGTTTTTT
>TRBV2|TRBD1|TRBJ1-3|-
CASSGQGASSGNTIYF
TGTGCCAGCAGTGGGCAGGGGGCATCCTCTGGAAACACCATATATTTT
>TRBV5-4|TRBD1|TRBJ2-3|-
CASSYDRGRTDTQYF
TGTGCCAGCAGCTACGACAGGGGGCGAACAGATACGCAGTATTTT
>TRBV12-5|TRBD1|TRBJ2-5|once
CASGVSTGAPTGAQYF
TGTGCTAGTGGTGTATCGACAGGGGCTCCCACCGGGGCCCAGTACTTC
>TRBV4-2|TRBD1|TRBJ1-2|-
CASSQERGQGYGYTF
TGTGCCAGCAGCCAAGAGAGGGGACAGGGTTATGGCTACACCTTC
>TRBV5-8|TRBD1|TRBJ1-2|-
CASSLPTGATNYGYTF
TGTGCCAGCAGCCTCCCAACAGGGGCCACTAACTATGGCTACACCTTC
>TRBV10-2|-|TRBJ1-1|-
CASTRTAMNTEAFF
TGCGCCAGCACCAGGACAGCTATGAACACTGAAGCTTTCTTT
>TRBV27|TRBD2|TRBJ2-3|-
CASGKLAGGLTDTQYF
TGTGCCAGCGGAAAACTAGCGGGGGGGCTTACAGATACGCAGTATTTT
>TRBV5-6|TRBD2|TRBJ2-3|-
CASRSSGGSTDTQYF
TGTGCCAGCAGGTCTAGCGGGGGTAGCACAGATACGCAGTATTTT
>TRBV28|-|TRBJ2-5|-
CASSRLGYQETQYF
TGTGCCAGCAGCCGACTAGGGTACCAAGAGACCCAGTACTTC
>TRBV27|TRBD2|TRBJ2-1|-
CASKRGRVDEQFF
TGTGCCAGCAAGAGAGGGAGGGTCGATGAGCAGTTCTTC
>TRBV18|-|TRBJ2-1|-
CASSPPDGAAYNEQFF
TGTGCCAGCTCACCCCCGGACGGAGCGGCCTACAATGAGCAGTTCTTC
>TRBV10-3|TRBD1|TRBJ2-1|-
CAISGTGVGNEQFF
TGTGCCATCAGTGGGACAGGGGTAGGGAATGAGCAGTTCTTC
>TRBV9|-|TRBJ2-7|-
CASSVVVDEQYF
TGTGCCAGCAGCGTAGTCGTCGACGAGCAGTACTTC